The present T cell receptor (beta chain) was sequenced within a study of cytomegalovirus exposure and HLA in healthy donors. Study results and limitations: For most TCR beta V segments, an earlier analysis put the productive rate at about 87% or about 30% of the time. Listed as cytomegalovirus-associated were 164 TCR beta chains.

PCR amplification relied on 60 Vbeta primers (plus 13 Jbeta primers). The repertoire was sequenced with immunoSEQ multiplex PCR; TCRdb's copy has only in-frame clones and lacks some. The top ten hold approximately 0.25% of the sample, which has 200,000 or so clones, 84% seen once. Points on this clone: Its target is not known.

This receptor was taken from a boy aged 5-17 years in good health and CMV-seronegative. Source material: PBMCs.

The CDR3 DNA is TGTGCCAGCAGCTTAGTCCGGGCGGGTTTAAGTCAGCCCCAGCATTTT. It is translated as CASSLVRAGLSQPQHF. The J gene is TRBJ1-5, the V gene TRBV7-2; D not certain. This CDR3 is 16 amino acids long. Per the germline V gene, CDR1 is SGHTA and CDR2 is FQGNSA. Trimming took off 1 base at V and 6 bases at J, with 16 bases between the two ends. Supplemented by reference TRBV7-2 and TRBJ1-5, the full variable domain reads GAGVSQSPSNKVTEKGKDVELRCDPISGHTALYWYRQSLGQGLEFLIYFQGNSAPDKSGLPSDRFSAERTGGSVSTLTIQRTQQEDSAVYLCASSLVRAGLSQPQHFGDGTRLSIL.